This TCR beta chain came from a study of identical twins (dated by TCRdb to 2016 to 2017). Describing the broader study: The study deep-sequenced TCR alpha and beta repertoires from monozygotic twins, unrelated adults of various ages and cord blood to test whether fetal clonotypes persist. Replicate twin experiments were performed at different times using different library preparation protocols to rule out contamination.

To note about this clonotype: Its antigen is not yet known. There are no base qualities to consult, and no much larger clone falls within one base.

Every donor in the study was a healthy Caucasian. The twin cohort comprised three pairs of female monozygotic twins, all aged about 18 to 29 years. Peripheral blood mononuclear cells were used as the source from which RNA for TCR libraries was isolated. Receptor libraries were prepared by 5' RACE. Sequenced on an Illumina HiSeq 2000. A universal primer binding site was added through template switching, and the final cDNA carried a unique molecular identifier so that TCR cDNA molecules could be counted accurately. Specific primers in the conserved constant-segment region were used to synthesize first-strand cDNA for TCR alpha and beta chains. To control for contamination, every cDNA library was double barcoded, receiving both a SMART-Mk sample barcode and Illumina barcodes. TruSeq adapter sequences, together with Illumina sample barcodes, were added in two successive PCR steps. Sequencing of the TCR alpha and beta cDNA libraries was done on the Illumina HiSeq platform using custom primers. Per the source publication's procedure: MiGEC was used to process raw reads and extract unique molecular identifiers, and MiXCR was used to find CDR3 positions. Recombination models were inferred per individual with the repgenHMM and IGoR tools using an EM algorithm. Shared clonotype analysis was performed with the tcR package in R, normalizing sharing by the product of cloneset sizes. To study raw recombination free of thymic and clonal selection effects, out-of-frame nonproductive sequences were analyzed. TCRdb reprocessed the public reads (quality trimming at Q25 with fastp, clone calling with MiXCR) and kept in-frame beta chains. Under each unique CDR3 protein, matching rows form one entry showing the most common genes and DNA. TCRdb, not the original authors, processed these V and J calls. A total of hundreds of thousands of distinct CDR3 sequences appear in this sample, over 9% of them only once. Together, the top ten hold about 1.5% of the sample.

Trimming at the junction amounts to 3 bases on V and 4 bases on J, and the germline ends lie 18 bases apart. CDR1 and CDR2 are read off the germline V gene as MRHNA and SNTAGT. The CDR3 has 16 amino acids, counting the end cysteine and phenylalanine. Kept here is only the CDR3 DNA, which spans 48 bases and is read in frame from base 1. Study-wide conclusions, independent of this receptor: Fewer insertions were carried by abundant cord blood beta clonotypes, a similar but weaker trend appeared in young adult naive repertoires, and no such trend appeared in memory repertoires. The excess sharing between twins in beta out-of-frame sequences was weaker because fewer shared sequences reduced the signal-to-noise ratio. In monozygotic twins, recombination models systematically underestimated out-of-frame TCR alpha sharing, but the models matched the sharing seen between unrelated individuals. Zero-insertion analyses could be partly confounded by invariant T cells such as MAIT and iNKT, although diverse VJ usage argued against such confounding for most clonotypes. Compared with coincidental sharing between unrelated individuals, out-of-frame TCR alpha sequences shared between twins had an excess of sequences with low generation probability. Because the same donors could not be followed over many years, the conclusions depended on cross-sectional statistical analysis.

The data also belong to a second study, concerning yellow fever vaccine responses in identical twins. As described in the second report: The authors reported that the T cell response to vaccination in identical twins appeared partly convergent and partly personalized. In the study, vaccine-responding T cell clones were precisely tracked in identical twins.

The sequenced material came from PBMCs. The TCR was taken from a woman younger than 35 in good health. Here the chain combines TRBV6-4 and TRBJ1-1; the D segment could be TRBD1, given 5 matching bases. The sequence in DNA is TGTGCCAGCAGTGATTCGACCCCAGGGAGGAGCACTGAAGCTTTCTTT. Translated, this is CASSDSTPGRSTEAFF.